The 28 T cell receptor beta chains below all came from one sample that was sequenced in a study of blood T cell repertoires in COVID-19. Produced via immunoSEQ multiplex PCR; TCRdb's table is partial and in-frame only. The table records about 150,000 clones, roughly nine tenths of them present only once. What was sequenced was peripheral blood. These receptors originate from a man between 18 and 29 years old with COVID-19, enrolled during active disease.

This clone occurred once. This chain joins TRBV11-2 and TRBJ2-3; TRBD2 aligns across 13 bases. CDR3 length: 17 residues. From germline, CDR1 is SGHAT and CDR2 FQNNGV. The junction had 9 bases not matched to a gene; V was cut back by 5 bases and J by 4 bases. The CDR3 protein is CASSPRGLAGSSDTQYF. CDR3 bases: TGTGCCAGCAGCCCTAGGGGACTAGCGGGAAGTTCAGATACGCAGTATTTT.

The chain recombines TRBV29-1 with TRBJ1-5; 9 nucleotides match TRBD1. V dropped 6 bases and J dropped 6; count of bases not matched to a gene: 6. The CDR3 covers 13 residues. CDR1 and CDR2 (germline): SQVTM, ANQGSEA. CDR3 sequence (DNA): TGCAGCGTCACACAGGGGGCGGGTCAGCCCCAGCATTTT. Amino acids: CSVTQGAGQPQHF.

The chain links TRBV3-1 (or the pseudogene TRBV3-2) to TRBJ1-5; D is unclear. The CDR3 contains 15 residues. Trimming removed 0 bases at V and 4 bases at J, with 10 bases between. The germline gives CDR1 LGHDT, CDR2 YNNKEL (reference sequence). CDR3 bases: TGTGCCAGCAGCCAAGATGTGGGGAGGAATCAGCCCCAGCATTTT. Amino acid sequence: CASSQDVGRNQPQHF.

The rearrangement uses TRBV5-1 and TRBJ2-5; 8 bases map to TRBD1. J gave up 3 bases and V 1 base, and 5 bases lay outside the gene matches. Germline CDR1 and CDR2: SGHRS and YFSETQ. CDR3 length: 15 residues. The CDR3 DNA is TGCGCCAGCAGCTTGTGGGCAGGGGGCGAAGAGACCCAGTACTTC. As protein: CASSLWAGGEETQYF.

The chain has TRBV18 and TRBJ1-1; 8 nucleotides match TRBD1. V was pared by 3 bases and J by 5 bases, with 14 bases of the junction left unmatched. The CDR3 is made up of 17 amino acids. CDR1 and CDR2 from the germline V gene are KGHSH and LQKENI. The CDR3 loop is CASSPLRQGASGTEAFF. The CDR3 region has the DNA TGTGCCAGCTCACCGCTTCGGCAGGGGGCGTCTGGGACTGAAGCTTTCTTT. The full variable domain, completed using reference TRBV18 and TRBJ1-1, is NAGVMQNPRHLVRRRGQEARLRCSPMKGHSHVYWYRQLPEEGLKFMVYLQKENIIDESGMPKERFSAEFPKEGPSILRIQQVVRGDSAAYFCASSPLRQGASGTEAFFGQGTRLTVV.

This chain connects TRBV5-4 to TRBJ2-5, with D perhaps TRBD1 (5 bases). The germline V gene has CDR1 SGHNT and CDR2 YYREEE (reference sequence). The CDR3 spans 13 residues. Trimming took 4 bases from V and 5 from J, leaving 12 bases between them. The CDR3 nucleotides read TGTGCCAGCAGCCCTGACAGTTCGGAGACCCAGTACTTC. It specifies CASSPDSSETQYF.

The rearrangement joins TRBV6-1 to TRBJ2-7, with D perhaps TRBD1 (6 bases). The germline V gene encodes CDR1 MNHNS and CDR2 SASEGT. Between the trimmed V and J ends, which lost 5 bases and 2 bases, there was a span of 10 bases. This CDR3 has 13 amino acids. The CDR3 nucleotides read TGTGCCAGCAGTAGACAGGAGACCTACGAGCAGTACTTC. Translation gives CASSRQETYEQYF.

This clone was recorded only once. The chain combines TRBV11-2 with TRBJ1-6; tentatively, D is TRBD1 (6 bases). The V end was cut by 8 bases, the J end by 7 bases, with 9 bases between. Germline assignment: CDR1 SGHAT and CDR2 FQNNGV. The CDR3 runs 12 residues. CDR3 nucleotides: TGTGCCAGCCGGGACACAAATTCACCCCTCCACTTT. Translating it yields CASRDTNSPLHF.

The chain carries TRBV4-1 and TRBJ2-7; D is perhaps TRBD2 (5 bases). Germline CDR1 MGHRA, CDR2 YSYEKL. The V end lost 0 bases, the J end lost 3 bases, and 12 bases lay between the germline ends. The CDR3 contains 15 residues. The CDR3 spells CASSQERGSGYEQYF. CDR3 sequence (DNA): TGCGCCAGCAGCCAAGAGAGAGGGAGTGGCTACGAGCAGTACTTC.

V is TRBV28 and J is TRBJ2-5, with 14 bases fitting TRBD2. The CDR3 is 16 amino acids. The J segment lost 9 bases and the V segment lost 5 bases, leaving 11 bases of the junction unmatched. Germline CDR1 MDHEN, CDR2 SYDVKM. The CDR3: CASSLPGLAGDRAQYF. In DNA form, the CDR3 reads TGTGCCAGCAGTCTACCGGGACTAGCGGGAGATAGGGCCCAGTACTTC.

The chain uses TRBV4-3 and TRBJ1-5; D ambiguous. Germline CDR1 is LGHNA and CDR2 is YSLEER. The CDR3 is made up of 17 amino acids. Trimming took off 1 base at V and 0 bases at J, with 13 bases between the two ends. In DNA, the CDR3 is TGCGCCAGCAGCCAAGGATACGGGGTCAATAGCAATCAGCCCCAGCATTTT. This encodes CASSQGYGVNSNQPQHF.

The chain uses TRBV9 and TRBJ2-6; 9 positions match TRBD1. The CDR3 spans 16 residues. The ends lost 4 bases at V and 9 bases at J; junction bases unmatched: 11. Germline V gives CDR1 SGDLS, CDR2 YYNGEE. DNA of the CDR3: TGTGCCAGCAGCTTACAAACAGGGGGCAGAGGCAACGTCCTGACTTTC. Amino acids: CASSLQTGGRGNVLTF.

This chain connects TRBV29-1 to TRBJ1-1, with D perhaps TRBD1 (5 bases). Germline values: CDR1 SQVTM, CDR2 ANQGSEA. Trimming shortened V by 1 base and J by 4 bases, and 13 bases separated the two germline ends. The CDR3 is 14 residues long. CDR3 sequence reads: CSVEVNMGGTEAFF. The CDR3 coding sequence is TGCAGCGTTGAAGTAAACATGGGGGGCACTGAAGCTTTCTTT.

This clone was observed a single time. J is TRBJ1-2 and V is TRBV9; TRBD1 aligns across 10 bases. The CDR3 is 13 amino acids. Trimming at V came to 3 bases and at J to 6 bases, leaving 2 bases not matched to a gene. CDR1 and CDR2 (germline): SGDLS, YYNGEE. The CDR3 DNA reads TGTGCCAGCAGCGACGGACAGGGGGATGGCTACACCTTC. Its translation is CASSDGQGDGYTF.

The chain couples TRBV28 to TRBJ2-7; the match to TRBD2 covers 11 bases. CDR3 size: 13 residues. Germline V gene data show CDR1 as MDHEN and CDR2 as SYDVKM. J gave up 8 bases and V 6 bases, and 6 bases lay outside the gene matches. CDR3 sequence (DNA): TGTGCCAGCAGCTCTAGCGGGAGGATCAAGCAGTACTTC. Translation gives CASSSSGRIKQYF.

V gene TRBV30 combines with J gene TRBJ2-7; the match to TRBD2 covers 14 bases. This CDR3 spans 15 amino acids. The V gene's germline CDR1 is GTSNPN and CDR2 SVGIG (reference sequence). The ends lost 0 bases at V and 10 bases at J; junction bases unmatched: 8. This CDR3 is CAWSVRGTSGGSQYF. The CDR3 nucleotides are TGTGCCTGGAGTGTACGCGGGACTAGCGGGGGATCACAGTACTTC.

V and J are TRBV5-4 and TRBJ1-4; 7 nucleotides align to TRBD1. J gave up 10 bases and V 4 bases, and 19 bases lay outside the gene matches. Germline V gives CDR1 SGHNT, CDR2 YYREEE (reference sequence). The CDR3 consists of 17 residues. CDR3 sequence: CASSNRQGGEELGKLFF. CDR3 coding DNA: TGTGCCAGCAGCAATCGACAAGGGGGCGAGGAACTTGGAAAACTGTTTTTT.

Of note for this clone: Other DNA variants within this sample encode the same CDR3. The chain recombines TRBV27 with TRBJ1-5; TRBD1 agrees at 7 bases. This CDR3 has 15 amino acids. The ends lost 0 bases at V and 3 bases at J; junction bases unmatched: 2. CDR1 is MNHEY, CDR2 SMNVEV, per germline (reference sequence). The CDR3 sequence: CASSLSGQANQPQHF. The CDR3 DNA is TGTGCCAGCAGTTTATCCGGACAGGCCAATCAGCCCCAGCATTTT.

The chain recombines TRBV20-1 with TRBJ2-7; TRBD2 is a possible D gene (5 bases). V lost 3 bases and J lost 2, with 11 bases in between. Germline V gene lookup returns CDR1 DFQATT and CDR2 SNEGSKA (reference sequence). There are 13 residues in the CDR3. The CDR3 sequence is CSASEVGAYEQYF. The CDR3 coding sequence is TGCAGTGCTAGTGAGGTGGGAGCCTACGAGCAGTACTTC.

This chain joins TRBV2 and TRBJ2-2; 10 bases are a match to TRBD2. The V segment lost 8 bases and the J segment 4 bases; nucleotides outside the gene matches: 7. The germline CDR1 and CDR2 sequences are SNHLY and FYNNEI. The CDR3 contains 15 residues. This CDR3 is CASGGLALATGELFF. The CDR3, as DNA: TGTGCCAGCGGGGGACTAGCGTTAGCCACCGGGGAGCTGTTTTTT.

The genes are TRBV15 and TRBJ2-7, with 9 bases aligning to TRBD1. The CDR3 totals 14 residues. Germline CDR1 is LNHNV and CDR2 is YYDKDF (reference sequence). Germline trimming cut 4 bases from V and 5 bases from J; bases unmatched to any gene: 6. The CDR3 DNA follows: TGTGCCACCAGCATCCGACAGGGGGTCGACGAGCAGTACTTC. Protein: CATSIRQGVDEQYF.

The chain couples TRBV5-1 to TRBJ2-7; TRBD2 is a possible D gene (6 bases). This CDR3 contains 15 residues. Germline CDR1 SGHRS, CDR2 YFSETQ. V lost 4 bases to trimming and J lost 3 bases, with 17 bases between them. The CDR3 loop is CASSPRRAPSYEQYF. DNA of the CDR3: TGCGCCAGCAGCCCGCGGAGGGCCCCCAGCTACGAGCAGTACTTC.

The chain is built from TRBV15 and TRBJ1-3; D ambiguous. The germline V gene encodes CDR1 LNHNV and CDR2 YYDKDF (reference sequence). CDR3 length: 15 amino acids. Trimming cost V 0 bases and J 0 bases, with 6 bases left between them. This chain's CDR3 is CATSRDLISGNTIYF. CDR3 nucleotides: TGTGCCACCAGCAGAGATCTAATCTCTGGAAACACCATATATTTT.

The chain joins TRBV5-4 to TRBJ1-3; D is unclear. The CDR3 length is 16 residues. From germline, CDR1 is SGHNT and CDR2 YYREEE (reference sequence). Deletions cut 0 bases from V and 3 bases from J, with 13 bases between. The CDR3 loop is CASSLASGSDGNTIYF. CDR3 sequence (DNA): TGTGCCAGCAGCTTGGCGTCCGGGTCAGATGGAAACACCATATATTTT.

The V call is TRBV19, the J call TRBJ1-1; D is possibly TRBD1 (6 bases). The CDR3 is 17 residues long. Trimming removed 7 bases from V and 0 bases from J, with 21 bases in between. Germline CDR1 and CDR2: LNHDA and SQIVND (reference sequence). DNA for the CDR3: TGTGCCAGTATACCCACAGGAACAGGGCCCATGAACACTGAAGCTTTCTTT. Residues: CASIPTGTGPMNTEAFF.

The chain links TRBV10-2 to TRBJ2-7, with 7 bases fitting TRBD1. V gave up 8 bases and J gave up 3 bases; unmatched junction bases: 1. This CDR3 comprises 11 residues. CDR1 and CDR2 (germline): WSHSY, SAAADI. DNA for the CDR3: TGCGCCAGCCGGGACAGCTACGAGCAGTACTTC. Its translation: CASRDSYEQYF.

In the case of this clone: This sample also contains other DNA sequences that code for the same CDR3. The chain combines TRBV7-2 with TRBJ1-2; the D gene is possibly TRBD1 (6 bases). Germline V gene data show CDR1 as SGHTA and CDR2 as FQGNSA. Trimming took off 5 bases at V and 4 bases at J, with 11 bases between the two ends. The CDR3 covers 13 residues. The CDR3 sequence: CASSLDRLYGYTF. The CDR3 nucleotides read TGTGCCAGCAGCCTGGACAGACTCTATGGCTACACCTTC. Based on the CDR3 plus reference TRBV7-2 and TRBJ1-2, the full variable domain is GAGVSQSPSNKVTEKGKDVELRCDPISGHTALYWYRQSLGQGLEFLIYFQGNSAPDKSGLPSDRFSAERTGGSVSTLTIQRTQQEDSAVYLCASSLDRLYGYTFGSGTRLTVV.

V is TRBV19 and J is TRBJ2-5; no definite D call. The ends were cut back, 4 bases at V and 2 bases at J, with 8 bases in the middle. CDR1 LNHDA and CDR2 SQIVND come from the germline V gene (reference sequence). The CDR3 runs to 13 residues. The CDR3, as DNA: TGTGCCAGTAGTAGGGCATCTCAAGAGACCCAGTACTTC. Protein sequence: CASSRASQETQYF.